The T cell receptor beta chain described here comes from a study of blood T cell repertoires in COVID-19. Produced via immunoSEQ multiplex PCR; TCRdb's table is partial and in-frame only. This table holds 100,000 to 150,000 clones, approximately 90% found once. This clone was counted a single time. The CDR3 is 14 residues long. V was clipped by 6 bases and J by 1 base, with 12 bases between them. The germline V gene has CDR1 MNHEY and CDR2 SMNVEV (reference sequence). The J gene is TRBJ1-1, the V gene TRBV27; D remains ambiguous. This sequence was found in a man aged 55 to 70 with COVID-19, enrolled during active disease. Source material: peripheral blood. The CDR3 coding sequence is TGTGCCAGCAGACCCCCGGGGAAGAACACTGAAGCTTTCTTT. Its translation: CASRPPGKNTEAFF.